The sequence of this T cell receptor beta chain was determined in a study of patients and donors after allogeneic stem cell transplantation. TCRdb re-called the RT-PCR reads through MiXCR, storing one row per CDR3 protein. The sample carries a few hundred thousand distinct CDR3 sequences, less than 50% recorded once. This clonotype was detected a few times. This CDR3 spans 13 amino acids. Germline CDR1 and CDR2: ENHRY and SYGVKD. V shed 11 bases and J shed 2 bases, with 13 bases lying between them. The sequence was obtained from a human donor who was either an allogeneic HSCT recipient or a stem cell or donor lymphocyte infusion donor (not recorded which). It is not recorded whose cells these are; they may come from a transplant donor. V is TRBV10-3 and J is TRBJ2-1, with D possibly called TRBD1 or TRBD2 (6 bases each). The specimen sequenced was blood, either unsorted or a sorted T cell fraction (not recorded which). The chain's CDR3 is CASTGATYNEQFF. The CDR3 DNA reads as TGTGCCTCGACGGGGGCGACCTACAATGAGCAGTTCTTC.